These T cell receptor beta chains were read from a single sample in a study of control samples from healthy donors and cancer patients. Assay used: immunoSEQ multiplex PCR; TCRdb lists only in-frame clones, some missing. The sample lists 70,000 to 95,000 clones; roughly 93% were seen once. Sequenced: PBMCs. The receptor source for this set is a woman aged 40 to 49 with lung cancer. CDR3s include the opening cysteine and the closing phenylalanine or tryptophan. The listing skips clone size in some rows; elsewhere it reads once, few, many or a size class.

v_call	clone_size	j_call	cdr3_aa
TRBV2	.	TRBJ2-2	CASIGGPNTGELFF
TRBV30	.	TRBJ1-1	CAWSVRDLNTEAFF
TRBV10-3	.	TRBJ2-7	CAISDAGRSYEQYF
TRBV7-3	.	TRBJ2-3	CASSSLGASDTQYF
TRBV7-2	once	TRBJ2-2	CASSSGTSDTGELFF
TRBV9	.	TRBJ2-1	CASSLRDLSYNEQFF
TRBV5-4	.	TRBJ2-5	CASSSSRGEGETQYF
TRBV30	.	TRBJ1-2	CAFFRDRAIFYGYTF
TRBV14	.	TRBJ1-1	CASSPQRGTPTGAFF
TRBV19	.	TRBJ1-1	CASKAGQQMNTEAFF
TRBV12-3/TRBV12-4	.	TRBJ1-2	CASGGGVGYTF
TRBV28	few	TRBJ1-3	CASSPVPGRRGNTIYF
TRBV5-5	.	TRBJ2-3	CASSSGQGGTDTQYF
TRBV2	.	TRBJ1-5	CASSGEGQGSQPQHF
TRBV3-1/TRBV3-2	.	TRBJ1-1	CASSPDRQGATEAFF
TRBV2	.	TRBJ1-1	CASTRDRGPGNTEAFF
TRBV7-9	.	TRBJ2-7	CASTPDLLYEQYF
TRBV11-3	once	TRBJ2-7	CASSLALAASSYEQYF
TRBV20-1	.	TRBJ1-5	CSASGRGRRQPQHF
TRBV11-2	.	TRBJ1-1	CASSFYRDRANTEAFF
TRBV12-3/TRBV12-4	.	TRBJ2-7	CASRDRVGEQYF
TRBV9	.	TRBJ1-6	CASSVEVGKQGAQSYNSPLHF
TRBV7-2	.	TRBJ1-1	CASSFGWAEAFF
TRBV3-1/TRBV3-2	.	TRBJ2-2	CASRSRGNSGELFF
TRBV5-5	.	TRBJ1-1	CASRLMNTEAFF
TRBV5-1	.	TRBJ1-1	CASSLGRRQGALGTEAFF
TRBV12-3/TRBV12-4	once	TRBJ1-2	CASEVNYGYTF
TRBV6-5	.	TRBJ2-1	CASDRGGYNEQFF
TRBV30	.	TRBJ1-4	CAWSVSANEKLFF
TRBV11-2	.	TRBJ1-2	CASSLWTPYGYTF
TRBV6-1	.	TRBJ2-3	CASSELSGHTQYF
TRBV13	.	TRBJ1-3	CASSTRQGGSGNTIYF
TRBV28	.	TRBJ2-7	CASSPAYEQYF
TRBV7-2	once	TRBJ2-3	CASSRGLAGADTQYF
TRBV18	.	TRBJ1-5	CASSQTTGHSNQPQHF
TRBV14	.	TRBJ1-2	CASSPHSYGYTF
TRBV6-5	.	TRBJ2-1	CASSPSWNSYNEQFF
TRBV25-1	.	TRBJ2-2	CASKQSGELFF
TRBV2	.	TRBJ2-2	CASKLENTGELFF
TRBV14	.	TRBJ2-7	CASSQGFFPGEGSYEQYF
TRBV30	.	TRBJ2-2	CAWTSITGELFF
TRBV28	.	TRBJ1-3	CASGVVQGAYTIYF
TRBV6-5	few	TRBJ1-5	CASRWTGSSNQPQHF
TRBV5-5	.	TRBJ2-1	CAREWDRGHNEQFF
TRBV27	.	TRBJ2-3	CASSSLLAGEDTQYF
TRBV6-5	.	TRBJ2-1	CASRHNRGSGDEQFF
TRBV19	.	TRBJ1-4	CASSIENRGHEKLFF
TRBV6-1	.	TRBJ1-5	CASSEGSYSNQPQHF
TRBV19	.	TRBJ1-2	CASSIVNANYGYTF
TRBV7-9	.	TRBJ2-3	CASSGPSGGADTQYF
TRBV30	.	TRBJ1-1	CAWSSMNTEAFF
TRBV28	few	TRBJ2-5	CASRPGHKKETQYF
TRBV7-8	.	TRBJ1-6	CASSWTGGKIHSPLHF
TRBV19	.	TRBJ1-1	CASSIIGTGGGTEAFF
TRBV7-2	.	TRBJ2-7	CASSLAASGGAVEQYF